The 9 T cell receptor beta chains given below trace back to one sample, sequenced in a study of human T cells and chemical hapten exposure. Total RNA was extracted from unfractionated whole blood. Each CDR3 protein gets one entry after TCRdb re-called the 5' RACE reads with MiXCR. Of about 140,000 distinct CDR3 sequences in the sample, over 3.5% are singletons; the top ten hold roughly 1.4%. These receptors originate from a female donor in good health.

This clonotype was counted ten times or more. The rearrangement uses TRBV7-6 and TRBJ2-7, with D perhaps matching TRBD2 (7 bases). Germline assignment: CDR1 SGHVS and CDR2 FNYEAQ. Trimming removed 8 bases at V and 3 bases at J, with 20 bases between. The CDR3 has 15 amino acids. Here the CDR3 DNA reads TGTGCCAGCGGCAAAGACCCGGGGGGCGGCTACGAGCAGTACTTC. The encoded protein is CASGKDPGGGYEQYF.

This clonotype came up many times. V gene TRBV20-1 combines with J gene TRBJ2-3; D call uncertain. The V gene lost 6 bases and the J gene lost 0 bases, with 13 bases spanning the gap. Germline CDR1 and CDR2: DFQATT and SNEGSKA (reference sequence). The CDR3 spans 14 residues. CDR3: CSAHKGPSTDTQYF. The CDR3 DNA sequence: TGCAGTGCCCACAAGGGCCCCAGCACAGATACGCAGTATTTT.

This clonotype was recorded at least ten times. The chain combines TRBV15 with TRBJ2-5; D remains unclear. CDR3 length equals 15 residues. Germline CDR1 and CDR2: LNHNV and YYDKDF (reference sequence). Between the trimmed V and J ends, which lost 3 bases and 0 bases, there was a span of 11 bases. The DNA for the CDR3 is TGTGCCACCAGCAGTTTGCCGGCCAACCAAGAGACCCAGTACTTC. Translating it yields CATSSLPANQETQYF.

This clonotype was counted at least ten times. This chain uses TRBV5-1 with TRBJ1-2; 7 positions match TRBD1. The CDR3 contains 14 residues. From germline, CDR1 is SGHRS and CDR2 YFSETQ. V was clipped by 4 bases and J by 4 bases; unmatched bases: 7. The CDR3 loop is CASSPSDRSYGYTF. CDR3 in DNA: TGCGCCAGCAGCCCGTCGGACAGGTCCTATGGCTACACCTTC.

The chain uses TRBV4-2 and TRBJ1-2, with D perhaps TRBD1 (5 bases). CDR1 and CDR2 (germline): LGHNA, YNFKEQ. CDR3 length: 13 amino acids. Trimming shortened V by 1 base and J by 5 bases, and 8 bases separated the two germline ends. The CDR3, as DNA: TGTGCCAGCAGCCAAGGACAGTCTTATGGCTACACCTTC. It yields the protein CASSQGQSYGYTF.

This clonotype occurred many times. This chain uses TRBV2 with TRBJ2-5; D is tentatively TRBD1 or TRBD2 (8 bases each). This CDR3 contains 18 residues. Trimming left V 8 bases short and J 4 bases short, with 29 bases between. Germline lookup yields CDR1 SNHLY and CDR2 FYNNEI. CDR3 in amino acids: CASREGNPGGAVGETQYF. The DNA for the CDR3 is TGTGCCAGCCGGGAGGGGAACCCAGGGGGCGCGGTAGGAGAGACCCAGTACTTC.

This clonotype showed up many times. This chain connects TRBV20-1 to TRBJ2-7; D not certain. Germline CDR1 reads DFQATT; CDR2 reads SNEGSKA (reference sequence). CDR3 length equals 14 residues. Deletions cut 0 bases from V and 6 bases from J, with 15 bases between. The CDR3 loop is CSARDPGVKGEQYF. DNA for the CDR3: TGCAGTGCTAGAGATCCTGGGGTGAAGGGCGAGCAGTACTTC.

This chain links TRBV10-3 with TRBJ2-1; perhaps TRBD2 as D (5 bases). The CDR3 has 14 residues. Per germline, CDR1 ENHRY and CDR2 SYGVKD. V was cut by 6 bases and J by 4 bases, with 13 bases left in between. This CDR3 is CAISPTRDYNEQFF. The CDR3 nucleotides are TGTGCCATCAGCCCCACTCGGGATTACAATGAGCAGTTCTTC.

This clonotype was observed a handful of times. The gene calls are TRBV20-1 and TRBJ2-3, with D unclear. CDR3 size: 12 residues. V was cut by 4 bases and J by 3 bases, with 8 bases left in between. Germline V gene lookup returns CDR1 DFQATT and CDR2 SNEGSKA (reference sequence). CDR3 in DNA: TGCAGTGCTACCCCTAGGACAGATACGCAGTATTTT. Translating gives CSATPRTDTQYF.